Sequencing of this TCR beta chain was carried out in a study of T-cell memory formation after mild COVID-19. TCRdb re-called the 5' RACE reads through MiXCR, storing one row per CDR3 protein. The profile shows 500,000 to 550,000 distinct CDR3 sequences, about 20% of them singletons. With respect to this clonotype: Its antigen is not identified.

Germline trimming cut 1 base from V and 8 bases from J; bases unmatched to any gene: 5. The CDR3 consists of 15 residues. From germline, CDR1 is MGHRA and CDR2 YSYEKL. Study outcomes and limitations: Clones contracting day 15 to 85 were balanced CD4/CD8; later expanders leaned CD4+. Of the contracting clones, CD4+ ones lay mainly in CM and EM, and CD8+ ones in EMRA.

The specimen sequenced was PBMCs or a T cell subset sorted from them (not recorded which). The rearrangement uses TRBV4-1 and TRBJ2-1; 10 nucleotides line up with TRBD2. The clonotype was recovered from an adult woman who had mild COVID-19 (a few samples of this study predate the infection). Cell type and time point are not known. Here the CDR3 DNA reads TGCGCCAGCAGCCAAGTATTGAGCGGGGGGGATGAGCAGTTCTTC. Its protein product is CASSQVLSGGDEQFF.